The entry below describes one T cell receptor beta chain. This clonotype has ten or more counts. Its antigen has not been determined. No base quality information exists; no much larger clone differs at one position. These data belong to a study of neurological immune-mediated disorders (dated by TCRdb to between 2017 and 2020). Background on the whole study: Of the roughly 34 multiple sclerosis patients, about 31 had relapsing-remitting MS and 3 had secondary progressive MS. Peripheral blood TCR-beta repertoires from patients with HTLV-I-associated myelopathy (HAM/TSP), patients with multiple sclerosis, and healthy controls were compared in the study using UMI-based sequencing. The cohort was made up of some 70 subjects, consisting of roughly 15 HAM/TSP patients, about 35 multiple sclerosis patients and some 20 healthy controls. The roughly 100 TCR-beta libraries covered PBMC samples along with longitudinal samples, technical triplicates, and paired sorted CD4+ and CD8+ T-cell subsets.

Summary of the overall study and its limitations: No identical CDR3 amino acid sequences were found to be shared among expanded clones across subjects, suggesting that TCR-beta repertoires were private in all groups. The MS cluster showed no association with clinical or MRI features, and the authors stated that larger cohorts are needed. Repertoires from 18 of 34 MS patients were grouped by phylogenetic analysis into a cluster of related CDR3 sequences, suggesting a possible repertoire-level signature. TCR clonal expansion was highest in HAM/TSP patients and lowest in MS patients, with MS patients falling below even healthy controls.

cDNA was synthesized by template-switch 5'RACE using a primer with a 10-nucleotide random unique molecular identifier that tagged each TCR transcript. Every sequencing run yielded over 170 million TCR-beta sequences covering 15-18 subjects. The RNeasy kit was used for extraction of total RNA. The KAPA Real-time Library Amplification kit was used to amplify TCR-beta VDJ regions with primers targeting the TCR constant region and the 5'RACE anchor. A first PCR added sample indexes and Illumina adaptors, and a second PCR then raised library yield. After purification with Ampure beads, the TCR product of roughly 650 bp was size-selected on a 2% E-gel SizeSelection system. Before pooling, library quality was checked on a Bioanalyzer, concentration was measured with Qubit, and libraries were quantified with the Kapa Library Quantification kit. An Illumina HiSeq 2500 sequenced the libraries paired-end 2 x 150 bp. To increase sequence diversity, about 23-32% phiX was spiked into each library pool. On the authors' methods: Quality-filtered reads were processed with the UMI-based MiGEC pipeline, and over 90% of raw TCR sequences were removed by the MiGEC pipeline during error correction. VDJ genes were aligned to IMGT germline references, and clonotypes were defined by unique CDR3 amino acid sequence plus V-J genes. Clonal expansion, Shannon diversity and CDR3 relatedness (CalcPairwiseDistances, ClusterSamples) were evaluated with VDJtools, and phylogenetic trees were built with CLCbio workbench. Expanded clones were defined as having at least 8 unique UMIs, based on coefficient-of-variation modelling across technical triplicates. TCRdb passed the public sequencing reads through fastp at Q25 and MiXCR, retaining productive beta sequences. Each CDR3 protein appears once, grouped with its most common genes and DNA. Clone size and V and J calls follow TCRdb, not the original study. The sample includes some 86,000 distinct CDR3 sequences, with 2% to 3% observed a single time. Clones ranked in the top ten supply around 1.1% of the sample.

For unsorted PBMC libraries, 2 million PBMCs were used after storage in RNAlater at -80 degrees C until RNA extraction. Multiple sclerosis patients were enrolled in a US clinical protocol under which disease progression was evaluated by magnetic resonance imaging. PBMCs were separated from peripheral blood using Ficoll-Hypaque density gradient centrifugation and then cryopreserved in liquid nitrogen. The CDR3 covers 17 residues, taking in both the cysteine and the phenylalanine. CDR3 DNA is the only sequence kept; it has 51 bases, read in frame from the first base. The germline V gene (reference sequence) gives CDR1 as DFQATT and CDR2 as SNEGSKA. Trimming takes 3 bases from V and 1 base from J, and the germline ends sit 22 bases apart.

Specimen: PBMCs. This TCR derives from a woman aged 30 to 39 with multiple sclerosis. The chain was built from TRBV20-1 and TRBJ2-7; the D gene could be either TRBD1 or TRBD2, each agreeing at 5 bases. The CDR3 region has the sequence CSASGDGVRARSYEQYF. At the DNA level, the sequence is TGCAGTGCTAGTGGGGACGGAGTTAGGGCCCGTTCCTACGAGCAGTACTTC.